The source of this TCR beta chain is a study of cytomegalovirus exposure and HLA in healthy donors. General study results and limits: Both high specificity and high sensitivity reportedly marked the classifier's diagnosis of cytomegalovirus status. Cytomegalovirus association was listed for about 150 TCR beta chains.

Measured with immunoSEQ multiplex PCR; TCRdb has only the in-frame clones, and not every one. The table records about 330,000 clones, more than 80% of them present only once. Trimming pared 1 base from V and 0 bases from J, leaving 12 bases between. CDR1 is SEHNR and CDR2 is FQNEAQ in the germline V gene (reference sequence). This CDR3 is 16 amino acids long. Points on this clone: Its cognate antigen is unknown.

The chain has TRBV7-9 and TRBJ1-2; D gene uncertain. The sample comprised PBMCs. The TCR comes from a woman aged 18-35 years in good health and CMV-seronegative. CDR3 DNA: TGTGCCAGCAGCTTAGGGCCCTATAGCTCTAACTATGGCTACACCTTC. Amino acid sequence: CASSLGPYSSNYGYTF.